One and the same sample provided the 21 T cell receptor beta chains below, sequenced in a study of breast tumors, draining lymph nodes, adjacent tissues. In TCRdb, the multiplex PCR reads were re-called with MiXCR into one record per CDR3 protein. The table includes 200,000 or so distinct CDR3 sequences, approximately 30% detected once. The lymph nodes were axillary draining lymph nodes from breast cancer patients. Sequencing used axillary lymph node tissue. These receptors were taken from a female donor with breast cancer. Some clones in this sample may be carry-over from other donors' samples.

This clonotype was counted a single time. The chain employs TRBV6-5 and TRBJ1-5; TRBD1 is a possible D gene (5 bases). Germline CDR1 is MNHEY and CDR2 is SVGAGI. Trimming shortened V by 2 bases and J by 14 bases, and 16 bases separated the two germline ends. There are 13 residues in the CDR3. The CDR3 bases are TGTGCCAGCAGTTACGCGCGGGGGTTGTACGAGCATTTT. The encoded protein is CASSYARGLYEHF.

The gene calls are TRBV7-6 and TRBJ1-6; perhaps TRBD1 as D (6 bases). In germline, CDR1 is SGHVS, CDR2 FNYEAQ. The CDR3 length is 15 residues. V lost 4 bases and J lost 9, with 16 bases in between. The CDR3 reads CASSSNSEGGSPLHF. CDR3 sequence (DNA): TGTGCCAGCAGCTCCAACAGTGAAGGGGGTTCACCCCTCCACTTT.

This clonotype was detected ten times or more. This chain joins TRBV15 and TRBJ1-4, with TRBD1 as a possible D gene (5 bases). Per the germline V gene, CDR1 is LNHNV and CDR2 is YYDKDF (reference sequence). The length of the CDR3 is 13 residues. V shed 8 bases and J shed 3 bases, with 10 bases lying between them. The CDR3 spells CATRGGSNEKLFF. As DNA, the CDR3 is TGTGCCACCCGGGGGGGATCTAATGAAAAACTGTTTTTT.

This clonotype has ten or more counts. The rearrangement uses TRBV6-6 and TRBJ2-1; 8 bases match TRBD1. Germline CDR1 MNHNY, CDR2 SVGAGI (reference sequence). The ends lost 4 bases at V and 4 bases at J; junction bases unmatched: 6. The CDR3 has 15 amino acids. The CDR3 DNA reads as TGTGCCAGCAGTTTACAGGGGGTAAAGTACAATGAGCAGTTCTTC. It yields the protein CASSLQGVKYNEQFF.

The sample holds many counts of this clonotype. The chain has TRBV5-1 and TRBJ2-3, with 9 bases matching TRBD1. V shed 2 bases and J 2 bases; nucleotides not matched to a gene: 3. Germline V gene lookup returns CDR1 SGHRS and CDR2 YFSETQ. The CDR3 contains 15 residues. For the CDR3, the DNA is TGCGCCAGCAGCTTTGGGGACAGGGACACAGATACGCAGTATTTT. It encodes CASSFGDRDTDTQYF.

The V and J genes are TRBV11-2 and TRBJ2-3; TRBD1 or TRBD2 may be the D gene (7 bases each). Germline V gene lookup returns CDR1 SGHAT and CDR2 FQNNGV. Trimming shortened V by 3 bases and J by 3 bases, and 16 bases separated the two germline ends. CDR3 size: 16 residues. CDR3: CASSLAGTAGTDTQYF. The CDR3 nucleotides read TGTGCCAGCAGCTTGGCCGGGACAGCGGGGACAGATACGCAGTATTTT.

This clonotype was recorded many times. The rearrangement uses TRBV7-8 and TRBJ2-7; the D gene is possibly TRBD1 (6 bases). The CDR3 has 16 amino acids. Deletions cut 5 bases from V and 0 bases from J, with 17 bases between. Per germline, CDR1 SGHVS and CDR2 FQNEAQ. The CDR3 reads CASSPEGRGASYEQYF. As DNA, the CDR3 is TGTGCCAGCAGCCCAGAGGGCAGGGGAGCCTCCTACGAGCAGTACTTC. The whole variable domain, remainder taken from reference TRBV7-8 and TRBJ2-7, is GAGVSQSPRYKVAKRGQDVALRCDPISGHVSLFWYQQALGQGPEFLTYFQNEAQLDKSGLPSDRFFAERPEGSVSTLKIQRTQQEDSAVYLCASSPEGRGASYEQYFGPGTRLTVT.

This clonotype was seen more than once but under ten times. This may stem from a read error, because a much larger clone lies one nucleotide away. The rearrangement uses TRBV20-1 and TRBJ1-2, with D perhaps TRBD1 (5 bases). CDR3 length: 12 residues. Germline V gives CDR1 DFQATT, CDR2 SNEGSKA (reference sequence). The CDR3 reads CSARDRAYGSTF. CDR3 bases: TGCAGTGCTAGAGACAGGGCCTATGGCTCCACCTTC.

To note about this clonotype: One junction end does not reproduce the germline sequence, and a read error may be involved. The rearrangement links TRBV7-2 to TRBJ2-3; D possibly corresponds to TRBD1 (5 bases). This CDR3 region has 13 residues. Germline V gives CDR1 SGHTA, CDR2 FQGNSA. The CDR3 sequence: CASNQRSTGTQYF. The CDR3 nucleotides read TGTGCCAGCAACCAAAGAAGCACAGGTACGCAGTACTTT.

This sequence joins TRBV7-2 and TRBJ1-4, with TRBD1 matching over 10 bases. After removal of 1 base from V and 6 bases from J, the junction contained 2 bases not matched to a gene. The germline V gene encodes CDR1 SGHTA and CDR2 FQGNSA. CDR3 length equals 15 residues. CDR3 coding DNA: TGTGCCAGCAGCTTAGGGACAGGGGGGGATGAAAAACTGTTTTTT. Protein: CASSLGTGGDEKLFF. The variable domain in full, completed from reference TRBV7-2 and TRBJ1-4, reads GAGVSQSPSNKVTEKGKDVELRCDPISGHTALYWYRQSLGQGLEFLIYFQGNSAPDKSGLPSDRFSAERTGGSVSTLTIQRTQQEDSAVYLCASSLGTGGDEKLFFGSGTQLSVL.

Only one count was recorded for this clonotype. This chain joins TRBV5-5 and TRBJ2-2; 7 bases are shared with TRBD1. The CDR3 has 15 amino acids. Germline CDR1 reads SGHKS; CDR2 reads YYEKEE (reference sequence). Trimming cost V 0 bases and J 6 bases; bases outside gene matches: 5. The chain's CDR3 is CASSLDRGRAGELFF. In DNA, the CDR3 is TGTGCCAGCAGCTTGGACAGGGGTCGGGCCGGGGAGCTGTTTTTT.

This clonotype was counted only a few times. The V and J genes are TRBV28 and TRBJ2-5, with 9 bases matching TRBD2. This CDR3 has 16 residues. The junction had 5 bases not matched to a gene; V was cut back by 0 bases and J by 3 bases. Germline CDR1 is MDHEN and CDR2 is SYDVKM. This CDR3 reads CASSLWTSGKEETQYF. Written as DNA, the CDR3 is TGTGCCAGCAGTTTATGGACTAGCGGTAAGGAAGAGACCCAGTACTTC.

There are many counts of this clonotype. The V and J genes are TRBV20-1 and TRBJ2-1, with a weak D call TRBD1 (5 bases). Germline V gives CDR1 DFQATT, CDR2 SNEGSKA (reference sequence). This CDR3 contains 15 residues. Trimming took off 0 bases at V and 4 bases at J, with 13 bases between the two ends. CDR3 sequence (DNA): TGCAGTGCTAGAGATGACAGTAGGGATTACAATGAGCAGTTCTTC. Its translation: CSARDDSRDYNEQFF.

About this clonotype: As the CDR3 is not closed by the conserved phenylalanine or tryptophan, this likely results from a read error. The chain recombines TRBV20-1 with TRBJ2-3, with 10 nucleotides matching TRBD2. This CDR3 is 14 amino acids long. Germline V CDR1 and CDR2: DFQATT, SNEGSKA (reference sequence). Trimming removed 3 bases from V and 8 bases from J; junction bases left unmatched: 8. The CDR3 DNA reads as TGCAGTGCTAGCAACTTAGCGGGGGGAGCTACGCAGTATTCT. Its protein product is CSASNLAGGATQYS.

The rearrangement joins TRBV9 to TRBJ1-1; D gene uncertain. CDR1 is SGDLS, CDR2 YYNGEE, per germline. The CDR3 covers 14 residues. V lost 0 bases and J lost 1, with 7 bases in between. The CDR3 DNA reads as TGTGCCAGCAGCGTAGGGTGGGCGAACACTGAAGCTTTCTTT. It encodes CASSVGWANTEAFF.

The chain combines TRBV29-1 with TRBJ2-1; possibly TRBD1 or TRBD2 for D (6 bases each). This CDR3 is built from 13 residues. CDR1 is SQVTM and CDR2 is ANQGSEA in the germline V gene. Trimming took off 4 bases at V and 6 bases at J, with 13 bases between the two ends. The CDR3 sequence is CSVVGGLGNEQFF. In nucleotides, the CDR3 is TGCAGCGTTGTGGGGGGCCTGGGCAATGAGCAGTTCTTC.

A few counts support this clonotype. The rearrangement joins TRBV3-1 to TRBJ2-7, with TRBD1 matching over 8 bases. The CDR3 is 15 residues long. Germline V CDR1 and CDR2: LGHDT, YNNKEL (reference sequence). Trimming cost V 1 base and J 2 bases; bases outside gene matches: 4. This chain's CDR3 is CASSQAGTGPYEQYF. CDR3 sequence (DNA): TGTGCCAGCAGCCAAGCCGGGACAGGACCCTACGAGCAGTACTTC.

There are a few counts of this clonotype. The J gene is TRBJ2-5, the V gene TRBV11-2; possible D gene TRBD1, 6 bases. Germline values: CDR1 SGHAT, CDR2 FQNNGV. CDR3 size: 13 residues. The V gene lost 5 bases and the J gene lost 9 bases, with 16 bases spanning the gap. CDR3 residues: CASSAQGNPPQYF. For the CDR3, the DNA is TGTGCCAGCAGCGCACAGGGCAATCCGCCCCAGTACTTC.

This clonotype showed up many times. This chain uses TRBV5-1 with TRBJ2-5; D remains ambiguous. The V and J ends lost 4 bases and 1 base respectively, with 8 bases between them. Germline CDR1 is SGHRS and CDR2 is YFSETQ. This CDR3 contains 13 residues. DNA of the CDR3: TGCGCCAGCAGCCGAAACATCCAAGAGACCCAGTACTTC. Its translation is CASSRNIQETQYF.

This clonotype has a count of ten or more. The chain couples TRBV19 to TRBJ2-7, with D tentatively TRBD2 (5 bases). Germline values: CDR1 LNHDA, CDR2 SQIVND (reference sequence). This CDR3 comprises 12 residues. V shed 3 bases and J shed 6 bases, with 9 bases lying between them. CDR3 protein: CASSIPEGEQYF. The CDR3 nucleotides read TGTGCCAGTAGTATCCCAGAGGGCGAGCAGTACTTC. The variable domain in full, completed from reference TRBV19 and TRBJ2-7, reads DGGITQSPKYLFRKEGQNVTLSCEQNLNHDAMYWYRQDPGQGLRLIYYSQIVNDFQKGDIAEGYSVSREKKESFPLTVTSAQKNPTAFYLCASSIPEGEQYFGPGTRLTVT.

Notes on this clonotype: Since a much larger clone is just one base distant, this may be a read error. The chain employs TRBV14 and TRBJ2-3; no reliable D call. This CDR3 is built from 15 residues. In germline, CDR1 is SGHDN, CDR2 FVKESK. The CDR3 sequence is CASSMSLGMVGTPYF. The CDR3 DNA follows: TGTGCCAGCAGCATGAGTTTAGGGATGGTTGGTACGCCGTATTTT.